The 2 T cell receptor beta chains given below trace back to one sample, sequenced in a study of T cell changes during pregnancy in multiple sclerosis. The assay was immunoSEQ multiplex PCR, and TCRdb's table has in-frame clones only and misses some. The table includes about 80,000 clones, about 90% detected once. The specimen was peripheral blood, collected before pregnancy. Receptors were obtained from a female donor with multiple sclerosis, enrolled in a pregnancy study.

This clone occurred once. This sequence joins TRBV5-1 and TRBJ2-2; D remains unclear. The CDR3 is made up of 13 amino acids. Germline V gene lookup returns CDR1 SGHRS and CDR2 YFSETQ. V was cut by 1 base and J by 8 bases, with 9 bases left in between. The CDR3 spells CASSLPPVGELFF. CDR3 nucleotide sequence: TGCGCCAGCAGCTTGCCCCCGGTGGGGGAGCTGTTTTTT.

The V call is TRBV25-1, the J call TRBJ1-2; TRBD1 might be the D (5 bases). The CDR3 has 12 residues. Trimming pared 4 bases from V and 5 bases from J, leaving 8 bases between. Germline V CDR1 and CDR2: MGHDK, SYGVNS. The CDR3 DNA reads as TGTGCCAGCAGTGGTGGGGCATATGGCTACACCTTC. It translates to CASSGGAYGYTF.